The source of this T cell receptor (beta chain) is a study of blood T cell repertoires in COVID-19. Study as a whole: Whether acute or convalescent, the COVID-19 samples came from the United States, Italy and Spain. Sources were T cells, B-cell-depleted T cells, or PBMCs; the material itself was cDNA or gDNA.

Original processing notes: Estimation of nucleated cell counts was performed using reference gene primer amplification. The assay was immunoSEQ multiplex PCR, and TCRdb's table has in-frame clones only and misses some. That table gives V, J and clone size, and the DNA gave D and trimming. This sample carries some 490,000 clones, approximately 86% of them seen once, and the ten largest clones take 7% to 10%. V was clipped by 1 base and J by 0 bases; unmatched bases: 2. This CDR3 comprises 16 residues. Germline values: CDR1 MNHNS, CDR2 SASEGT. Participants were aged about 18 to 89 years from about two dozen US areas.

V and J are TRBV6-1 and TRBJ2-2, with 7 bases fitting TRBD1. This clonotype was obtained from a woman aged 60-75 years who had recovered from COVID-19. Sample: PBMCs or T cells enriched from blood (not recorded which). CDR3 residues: CASSEETGSNTGELFF. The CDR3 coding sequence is TGTGCCAGCAGTGAAGAGACAGGGTCGAACACCGGGGAGCTGTTTTTT.